The rows below give T cell receptor beta chains drawn from one sample of a study of blood T cells in healthy people across ages. MiXCR was run by TCRdb on the 5' RACE reads, yielding one entry per CDR3 protein. This table has approximately 800,000 distinct CDR3 sequences, around 50% appearing once. The specimen was blood. Receptors originate from a man older than 75 in good health. CDR3s include the opening cysteine and the closing phenylalanine or tryptophan.

v_call	j_call	cdr3_aa
TRBV28	TRBJ1-6	CASYGRHYNSPLHF
TRBV3-1	.	CASSQEWRSWETQYF
TRBV12-3/TRBV12-4	TRBJ2-7	CASSHDRGYEQYF
TRBV27	TRBJ2-3	CASRRQASTDTQYF
TRBV29-1	TRBJ2-7	CSVAGTGSGAREQYF
TRBV29-1	TRBJ2-7	CSVVRDRDHEQYF
TRBV4-1	TRBJ2-7	CASSQERHSSYEQYF
TRBV6-6	TRBJ2-1	CASSRGQDNEQFF
TRBV7-2	TRBJ2-2	CASSNGQIYTGELFF
TRBV28	TRBJ2-4	CASADREMLNIQYF
TRBV4-1	TRBJ2-1	CASSLSPGQPNEQFF
TRBV28	TRBJ2-5	CASSLGPRTGGVGETQYF
TRBV11-2	TRBJ2-7	CASSWDKGYEQYF
TRBV4-1	TRBJ2-1	CASSQPGTSGMGVFF
TRBV7-9	TRBJ2-5	CASSLVGLAGAYERYF
TRBV5-1	TRBJ2-7	CASSLSTGGEQYF
TRBV12-3/TRBV12-4	TRBJ2-3	CASSSTGGADTQYF
TRBV7-9	TRBJ2-1	CAVTDGTGPQDEQFF